This entry lists 21 T cell receptor beta chains sequenced from one sample in a study of cytomegalovirus exposure and HLA in healthy donors. Primers included in the PCR were 60 Vbeta and 13 Jbeta primers. Generated by immunoSEQ multiplex PCR, the TCRdb table keeps only in-frame clones and is missing some. The profile covers about 180,000 clones, with around three quarters appearing a single time and 5.7% taken by the ten largest. The sample consisted of PBMCs. The receptors derive from a man aged 40-50 years in good health and CMV-seronegative.

The J gene is TRBJ1-2, the V gene TRBV7-8, with TRBD1 matching 9 bases. Germline assignment: CDR1 SGHVS and CDR2 FQNEAQ. The CDR3 spans 13 residues. Unmatched junction bases numbered 6, after V lost 5 bases and J lost 8 bases. The CDR3 DNA sequence: TGTGCCAGCAGCCCGCTGGACAGGGGCGGCTACACCTTC. This gives the protein CASSPLDRGGYTF.

This chain joins TRBV7-9 and TRBJ1-4; 8 bases map to TRBD1. The CDR3 is 15 residues long. The trim removed 5 bases at V and 7 bases at J, leaving 9 bases unmatched. Germline lookup yields CDR1 SEHNR and CDR2 FQNEAQ (reference sequence). The CDR3 loop reads CASSPRTGRFEKLFF. Written as DNA, the CDR3 is TGTGCCAGCAGCCCCAGGACAGGGAGGTTTGAAAAACTGTTTTTT. Based on the CDR3 plus reference TRBV7-9 and TRBJ1-4, the full variable domain is DTGVSQNPRHKITKRGQNVTFRCDPISEHNRLYWYRQTLGQGPEFLTYFQNEAQLEKSRLLSDRFSAERPKGSFSTLEIQRTEQGDSAMYLCASSPRTGRFEKLFFGSGTQLSVL.

The chain is built from TRBV20-1 and TRBJ2-5; D might be TRBD2 (6 bases). Gene TRBJ2-7 matches the end of the DNA better, so the J call may be wrong. The germline CDR1 and CDR2 sequences are DFQATT and SNEGSKA (reference sequence). The length of the CDR3 is 11 residues. CDR3 protein: CSASGGYEQYF. In DNA form, the CDR3 reads TGCAGTGCTAGTGGGGGGTACGAGCAGTACTTC.

This clone is a singleton in its sample. This chain uses TRBV5-4 with TRBJ2-2; the match to TRBD2 covers 8 bases. Germline trimming cut 7 bases from V and 5 bases from J; bases unmatched to any gene: 10. Germline V lookup: CDR1 SGHNT, CDR2 YYREEE (reference sequence). The CDR3 is made up of 15 amino acids. CDR3 amino acids: CASYPGGRRTGELFF. The DNA for the CDR3 is TGTGCCAGCTACCCGGGAGGGAGAAGAACCGGGGAGCTGTTTTTT.

This chain connects TRBV7-9 to TRBJ2-7; D gene unclear. The CDR3 has 13 residues. From germline, CDR1 is SEHNR and CDR2 FQNEAQ (reference sequence). V was shortened by 4 bases and J by 4 bases, with 11 bases between the two germline ends. The CDR3 loop is CASSSREQYEQYF. CDR3 coding DNA: TGTGCCAGCAGCTCCAGAGAACAGTACGAGCAGTACTTC. Full variable domain (remainder filled in from reference TRBV7-9 and TRBJ2-7): DTGVSQNPRHKITKRGQNVTFRCDPISEHNRLYWYRQTLGQGPEFLTYFQNEAQLEKSRLLSDRFSAERPKGSFSTLEIQRTEQGDSAMYLCASSSREQYEQYFGPGTRLTVT.

The chain recombines TRBV7-2 with TRBJ2-5, with TRBD2 as a possible D gene (5 bases). The CDR3 sequence is 14 residues long. Deletions cut 6 bases from V and 1 base from J, with 12 bases between. Germline V lookup: CDR1 SGHTA, CDR2 FQGNSA. The CDR3 DNA follows: TGTGCCAGCAGTCGGGCGGGTCCCCAAGAGACCCAGTACTTC. Its translation: CASSRAGPQETQYF.

This clone has more than one count but fewer than ten. The gene calls are TRBV7-9 and TRBJ2-3; 12 bases map to TRBD2. With V trimmed by 11 bases and J by 6 bases, 9 bases remained unmatched. The CDR3 length is 14 residues. CDR1 is SEHNR, CDR2 FQNEAQ, per germline (reference sequence). CDR3 sequence: CASTLAGGKDTQYF. The CDR3 DNA sequence: TGTGCCTCCACCCTAGCGGGAGGGAAGGATACGCAGTATTTT.

The chain employs TRBV7-2 and TRBJ1-1; D is undetermined. Germline V gene data show CDR1 as SGHTA and CDR2 as FQGNSA. Trimming removed 1 base at V and 1 base at J, with 10 bases between. This CDR3 is 15 amino acids long. Here the CDR3 DNA reads TGTGCCAGCAGCTTAGGGTATGCGGCGAACACTGAAGCTTTCTTT. It yields the protein CASSLGYAANTEAFF.

Worth noting for this clone: Mismatch with germline at one junction end may stem from a read error. The chain joins TRBV25-1 to TRBJ2-7; possibly TRBD2 for D (6 bases). This CDR3 has 17 amino acids. The germline CDR1 and CDR2 sequences are MGHDK and SYGVNS. The CDR3 DNA reads as TGTGCCAGCAGTGATAATCGGGGAGGAACGGCCTCCTACGAGCGGTACTTC. It encodes CASSDNRGGTASYERYF.

The rearrangement links TRBV10-1 to TRBJ2-3, with 8 positions matching TRBD1. V gave up 0 bases and J gave up 1 base; unmatched junction bases: 3. Germline V gives CDR1 WNHNN, CDR2 SYGVQD (reference sequence). The CDR3 is 16 amino acids. DNA of the CDR3: TGCGCCAGCAGTGAGTCGAAACAGGGGGGCACAGATACGCAGTATTTT. This encodes CASSESKQGGTDTQYF.

The gene calls are TRBV19 and TRBJ2-1, with D perhaps matching TRBD2 (5 bases). This CDR3 region has 15 residues. The V end was cut by 0 bases, the J end by 7 bases, with 13 bases between. Germline lookup yields CDR1 LNHDA and CDR2 SQIVND (reference sequence). Here the CDR3 reads CASSIDSPRANEQFF. The CDR3 nucleotides are TGTGCCAGTAGTATAGATTCGCCGAGGGCGAATGAGCAGTTCTTC.

The chain links TRBV7-2 to TRBJ2-2; maybe TRBD2 (6 bases). Germline values: CDR1 SGHTA, CDR2 FQGNSA. The ends were cut back, 1 base at V and 7 bases at J, with 7 bases in the middle. The CDR3 consists of 13 residues. The CDR3 spells CASSLGGDGELFF. Here the CDR3 DNA reads TGTGCCAGCAGCTTAGGGGGGGACGGGGAGCTGTTTTTT.

The rearrangement uses TRBV7-6 and TRBJ2-1, with 7 bases matching TRBD2. Losses at the gene ends were 3 bases for V and 3 bases for J; bases not matched to a gene: 5. CDR3 size: 15 residues. Per germline, CDR1 SGHVS and CDR2 FNYEAQ. The CDR3 DNA reads as TGTGCCAGCAGCTTTAGCGGGCTTGGCTACAATGAGCAGTTCTTC. This encodes CASSFSGLGYNEQFF. The entire variable domain, with the rest obtained from reference TRBV7-6 and TRBJ2-1, is as follows: GAGVSQSPRYKVTKRGQDVALRCDPISGHVSLYWYRQALGQGPEFLTYFNYEAQQDKSGLPNDRFSAERPEGSISTLTIQRTEQRDSAMYRCASSFSGLGYNEQFFGPGTRLTVL.

J is TRBJ2-3 and V is TRBV10-3; 9 positions agree with TRBD1. From germline, CDR1 is ENHRY and CDR2 SYGVKD. The CDR3 runs 14 residues. The ends lost 10 bases at V and 1 base at J; junction bases unmatched: 6. The CDR3 nucleotides are TGTGCCACTCGGACAGGGGTCGGCACAGATACGCAGTATTTT. Encoded protein: CATRTGVGTDTQYF.

V usage is TRBV7-9 and J usage is TRBJ1-6; TRBD1 aligns across 8 bases. Trimming took 5 bases from V and 6 from J; bases not matched to a gene: 3. The CDR3 loop spans 14 amino acids. Germline lookup yields CDR1 SEHNR and CDR2 FQNEAQ (reference sequence). CDR3: CASSQGQANSPLHF. The CDR3 DNA sequence: TGTGCCAGCAGCCAGGGACAGGCTAATTCACCCCTCCACTTT.

The chain employs TRBV10-2 and TRBJ1-2; TRBD1 matches 8 bases. Per germline, CDR1 WSHSY and CDR2 SAAADI. Losses at the gene ends were 6 bases for V and 6 bases for J; bases not matched to a gene: 6. This CDR3 comprises 13 residues. The CDR3 DNA sequence: TGCGCCAGCAGGGACAGGGCGGGTGATGGCTACACCTTC. It codes for CASRDRAGDGYTF.

The genes are TRBV6-5 and TRBJ2-1; 14 nucleotides agree with TRBD2. This CDR3 has 15 residues. J lost 6 bases, V lost 4 bases, and 2 bases had no gene match. Germline CDR1 is MNHEY and CDR2 is SVGAGI. CDR3 nucleotides: TGTGCCAGCAGTTCCGGGACTAGCGGGAGCAATGAGCAGTTCTTC. Translation gives CASSSGTSGSNEQFF.

Only a few counts were recorded for this clone. This chain links TRBV7-2 with TRBJ1-1; D gene ambiguous. The germline V and J ends were trimmed by 8 bases and 1 base, with 14 bases remaining between them. Germline CDR1 SGHTA, CDR2 FQGNSA. CDR3 size: 14 residues. The CDR3 reads CASDGGRSNTEAFF. The CDR3 bases are TGTGCCAGCGACGGAGGTAGATCGAACACTGAAGCTTTCTTT.

In this sample, this clone turned up a few times. The CDR3 sequence is CASSGGRGNQPQHF. The CDR3 coding sequence is TGTGCCAGCAGCGGAGGGCGAGGCAATCAGCCCCAGCATTTT. This sequence joins TRBV6-5 and TRBJ1-5; D remains unclear. V was shortened by 6 bases and J by 2 bases, with 11 bases between the two germline ends. CDR3 length: 14 residues. Germline values: CDR1 MNHEY, CDR2 SVGAGI.

CDR3 in DNA: TGTGCCAGCAGCCAACGGGGGGATTTAGGTGGCTACACCTTC. It is translated as CASSQRGDLGGYTF. The rearrangement links TRBV7-2 to TRBJ1-2, with a possible D match to TRBD1 (5 bases). The CDR3 runs to 14 residues. The germline gives CDR1 SGHTA, CDR2 FQGNSA. With 5 bases removed from V and 7 bases from J, the gap between germline ends came to 17 bases. Full variable domain (missing parts from reference TRBV7-2 and TRBJ1-2): GAGVSQSPSNKVTEKGKDVELRCDPISGHTALYWYRQSLGQGLEFLIYFQGNSAPDKSGLPSDRFSAERTGGSVSTLTIQRTQQEDSAVYLCASSQRGDLGGYTFGSGTRLTVV.

This clone was counted once. The V call is TRBV28, the J call TRBJ1-6; maybe TRBD1 (5 bases). V lost 6 bases and J lost 7, with 16 bases in between. Germline loops: CDR1 MDHEN, CDR2 SYDVKM. This CDR3 has 15 amino acids. The CDR3 region has the DNA TGTGCCAGCAGCCCCACAGGAAAGGGGAATTCACCCCTCCACTTT. It translates to CASSPTGKGNSPLHF.